The sequence of this T cell receptor (beta chain) was determined in a study of cytomegalovirus exposure and HLA in healthy donors. Study conclusions and caveats: After further analysis at a later stage, 15,000 to 20,000 TCR beta sequences were associated with HLA alleles at 0.05 false discovery rate.

The CDR3 runs to 15 residues. With 3 bases clipped from V and 1 base from J, the junction kept 8 bases outside the gene matches. Germline loops: CDR1 SQVTM, CDR2 ANQGSEA. Primers included in the PCR were 60 Vbeta and 13 Jbeta primers. The protocol was immunoSEQ multiplex PCR, while the TCRdb copy is restricted to in-frame clones and leaves out a portion. The sample holds about 130,000 clones, 82% seen once. In regard to this clone: As yet, its antigen is unknown.

The chain couples TRBV29-1 to TRBJ1-1, with 7 bases identical to TRBD1. The receptor's source is a boy under 18 in good health and CMV-seronegative. The sample taken for sequencing was PBMCs. The CDR3 spells CSVEHPGTENTEAFF. CDR3 DNA sequence: TGCAGCGTTGAGCACCCCGGGACAGAGAACACTGAAGCTTTCTTT.